This TCR beta chain was recovered during a study of T-cell reconstitution after alpha-beta-depleted transplantation in children. Study-wide findings and caveats: Newly made T cells mostly supplied T-cell counts and diversity one year after transplant.

With 4 bases clipped from V and 9 bases from J, the junction kept 13 bases outside the gene matches. The germline gives CDR1 SGHRS, CDR2 YFSETQ. This CDR3 contains 14 residues. Of note for this clonotype: The antigen is undetermined.

Unique molecular identifiers were incorporated during preparation of the TCRbeta library. TCRdb recomputed calls from the PCR reads with MiXCR, one row per CDR3 protein. The table lists approximately 500,000 distinct CDR3 sequences, 27% of them singletons, with 30% to 40% in the top ten. This sample comprised PBMCs, obtained before TCRalphabeta/CD19-depleted stem cell transplant. The genes are TRBV5-1 and TRBJ2-7, with TRBD1 matching 7 bases. The TCR comes from a boy in the first two years of life with Wiskott-Aldrich syndrome, due to receive a stem cell transplant. Here the CDR3 DNA reads TGCGCCAGCAGCCCGAGGGACAGTTCCTGGTTGCAGTACTTC. Its translation: CASSPRDSSWLQYF.